This T cell receptor (beta chain) was found in a study of tissue T cells after allogeneic stem cell transplantation. Study conclusions and caveats: Blood and spleen captured only part of the tissue TCR repertoire. Motif-based clustering found tissue-specific repertoire signatures shared across patients, though few clones were shared. Sampling depth was limited, and the cohort was small and clinically varied.

In its sample, this clone was seen once. Its antigen is not identified. Gene names and germline match the mouse. The CDR3 is cut off 1 residue early in the read; its end comes from the germline J gene. The same CDR3 is also encoded by other DNA sequences in this sample. Losses at the gene ends were 3 bases for V and 6 bases for J; bases not matched to a gene: 1. Germline lookup yields CDR1 NNHNN and CDR2 SYGAGS (reference sequence). There are 14 residues in the CDR3. Assay: immunoSEQ multiplex PCR; the TCRdb copy retains only in-frame clones and omits some. The sample lists 20,000 to 25,000 clones; roughly two thirds were seen once.

The sequence came from a female BALB/c mouse in good health. The strain's MHC type: H2-d. The specimen sequenced was blood. The rearrangement joins TRBV13-2 to TRBJ2-1, with TRBD2 matching over 12 bases. CDR3 protein: CASGGLGGRAEQFF. The DNA read from the CDR3 is TGTGCCAGCGGTGGACTGGGGGGGCGTGCTGAGCAGTTC.